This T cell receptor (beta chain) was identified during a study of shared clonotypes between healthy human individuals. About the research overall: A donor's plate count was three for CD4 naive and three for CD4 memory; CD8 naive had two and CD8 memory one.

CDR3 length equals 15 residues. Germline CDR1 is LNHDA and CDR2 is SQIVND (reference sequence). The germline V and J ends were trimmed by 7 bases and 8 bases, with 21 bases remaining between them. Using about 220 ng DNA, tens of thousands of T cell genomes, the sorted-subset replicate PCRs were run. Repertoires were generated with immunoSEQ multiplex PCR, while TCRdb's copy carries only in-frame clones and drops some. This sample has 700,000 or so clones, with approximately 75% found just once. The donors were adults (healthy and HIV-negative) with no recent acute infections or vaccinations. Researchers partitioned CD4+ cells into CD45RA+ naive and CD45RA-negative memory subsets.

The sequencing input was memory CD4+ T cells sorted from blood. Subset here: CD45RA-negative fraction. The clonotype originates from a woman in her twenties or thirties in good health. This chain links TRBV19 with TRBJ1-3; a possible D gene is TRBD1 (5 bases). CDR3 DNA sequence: TGTGCCAGTAAGCCGGGGACTTCGTTCAGTTACACCATATATTTT. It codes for CASKPGTSFSYTIYF.